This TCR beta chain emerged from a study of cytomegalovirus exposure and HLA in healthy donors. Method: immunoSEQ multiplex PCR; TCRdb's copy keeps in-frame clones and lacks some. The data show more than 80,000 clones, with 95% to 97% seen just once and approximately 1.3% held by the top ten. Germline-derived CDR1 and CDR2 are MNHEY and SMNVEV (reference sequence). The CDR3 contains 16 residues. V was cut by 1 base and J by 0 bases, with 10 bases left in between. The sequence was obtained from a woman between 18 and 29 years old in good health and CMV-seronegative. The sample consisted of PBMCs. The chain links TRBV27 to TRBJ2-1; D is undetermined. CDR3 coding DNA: TGTGCCAGCAGTTTATGGCTTTTCAGCTCCTACAATGAGCAGTTCTTC. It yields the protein CASSLWLFSSYNEQFF.